This T cell receptor beta chain was captured by sequencing in a study of blood T cells in healthy people across ages. Study-wide context: When template switching was applied, about one barcoded beta molecule was captured per two T cells.

Primers used in a second PCR of roughly 6 to 11 cycles were a sample-barcoded 5' primer and a J-beta primer mix. TCRdb called the 5' RACE reads again in MiXCR, with one record for every CDR3 protein. This sample carries about 1.5 million distinct CDR3 sequences, approximately 43% of them seen once, and the ten largest clones take about 4%. Of note for this clonotype: Its target is not known.

Each donor supplied roughly 9.1 milliliters of peripheral blood. Findings and caveats of the study: Because sorting was not performed, PBMCs prevented conclusive naive versus antigen-experienced comparison.

CDR3 length: 14 amino acids. In germline, CDR1 is SQVTM, CDR2 ANQGSEA. Trimming removed 2 bases from V and 8 bases from J, with 16 bases in between. This chain uses TRBV29-1 with TRBJ2-1; D may be TRBD2 (5 bases). Sequenced: blood. The receptor's source is a woman aged 18-29 years in good health. The CDR3: CSVELLLARHEQFF. The CDR3 nucleotides are TGCAGCGTTGAATTGCTCCTAGCACGGCATGAGCAGTTCTTC.